This entry lists 18 T cell receptor beta chains sequenced from one sample in a study of T cells in Graves' hyperthyroidism and ophthalmopathy. RNA transcripts were the template for amplifying TCR beta CDR3 regions. Initially, a first-round RT-PCR of the TCR CDR3 employed the HTBI primer set. TCRdb independently ran MiXCR on the multiplex PCR reads; one entry per CDR3 protein. The data hold roughly 160,000 distinct CDR3 sequences, with about a tenth observed a single time. Specimen: blood. All receptors derive from a woman between 18 and 29 years old with Graves' hyperthyroidism that later progressed to Graves' ophthalmopathy.

This clonotype has ten or more counts. This chain joins TRBV6-5 and TRBJ1-1; D uncertain. Germline V gene sequence: CDR1 MNHEY, CDR2 SVGAGI. V dropped 2 bases and J dropped 0 bases, with 7 bases sitting between them. This CDR3 has 14 amino acids. The CDR3 sequence: CASSYGSVNTEAFF. CDR3 nucleotides: TGTGCCAGCAGTTACGGGTCAGTGAACACTGAAGCTTTCTTT.

V usage is TRBV7-9 and J usage is TRBJ2-7; 7 bases fit TRBD2. The germline gives CDR1 SEHNR, CDR2 FQNEAQ (reference sequence). The CDR3 is made up of 15 amino acids. The V gene end was trimmed by 6 bases and the J gene end by 1 base; junction bases not matched to a gene: 9. The chain's CDR3 is CASSWGGIESYEQYF. The CDR3 region has the DNA TGTGCCAGCAGTTGGGGGGGAATTGAGTCCTACGAGCAGTACTTC.

The V call is TRBV10-3, the J call TRBJ2-1; the match to TRBD2 covers 9 bases. Germline V gene data show CDR1 as ENHRY and CDR2 as SYGVKD. The CDR3 sequence is 19 residues long. Trimming took 4 bases from V and 1 from J; bases not matched to a gene: 14. CDR3 coding DNA: TGTGCCATCAGTGCCGGGACGGTACGACTAGCGGCATCCTACAATGAGCAGTTCTTC. This sequence encodes CAISAGTVRLAASYNEQFF.

V gene TRBV5-6 combines with J gene TRBJ1-5; the D is unclear. This CDR3 comprises 13 residues. V lost 4 bases to trimming and J lost 9 bases, with 14 bases between them. CDR1 is SGHDT, CDR2 YYEEEE, per germline. CDR3 in DNA: TGTGCCAGCAGCCGGGCGGCTTCGGGGCCCCAGCATTTT. It translates to CASSRAASGPQHF.

As for this clonotype: Just one base apart from a much larger clone, this may be a read error. The CDR3 region is CASSLTGNLPLHF. The CDR3 DNA is TGTGCCAGCAGCTTAACAGGGAATTTACCCCTCCACTTT. The gene calls are TRBV11-3 and TRBJ1-6; perhaps TRBD1 as D (6 bases). Germline V lookup: CDR1 SGHNT, CDR2 YENEEA. This CDR3 is built from 13 residues.

The table lists this clonotype with many counts. The V and J genes are TRBV13 and TRBJ2-4; D possibly corresponds to TRBD2 (6 bases). V lost 5 bases and J 0 bases, leaving 8 bases between the germline ends. CDR1 and CDR2 from the germline V gene are PRHDT and FYEKMQ (reference sequence). This CDR3 spans 14 amino acids. CDR3 nucleotide sequence: TGTGCCAGCAGCCGGAGGGAAGCCAAAAACATTCAGTACTTC. The encoded protein is CASSRREAKNIQYF.

The sample holds many counts of this clonotype. The chain has TRBV7-2 and TRBJ2-5, with TRBD2 matching 10 bases. V was clipped by 5 bases and J by 2 bases; unmatched bases: 5. Germline V gene data show CDR1 as SGHTA and CDR2 as FQGNSA. CDR3 length equals 15 residues. The CDR3 DNA reads as TGTGCCAGCAGCACTGGGACTAGCGTTCAAGAGACCCAGTACTTC. This sequence encodes CASSTGTSVQETQYF.

This clonotype was seen at least ten times. V usage is TRBV20-1 and J usage is TRBJ2-7; 8 bases match TRBD2. After removal of 0 bases from V and 5 bases from J, the junction contained 9 bases not matched to a gene. The germline V gene has CDR1 DFQATT and CDR2 SNEGSKA (reference sequence). The CDR3 consists of 15 residues. CDR3 loop: CSARDLAGTRNEQYF. The CDR3 DNA follows: TGCAGTGCTAGAGACTTAGCGGGGACCCGTAACGAGCAGTACTTC.

This chain joins TRBV3-1 and TRBJ2-1; 14 nucleotides line up with TRBD2. Germline CDR1 reads LGHDT; CDR2 reads YNNKEL (reference sequence). This CDR3 spans 18 amino acids. V trimming: 1 base; J trimming: 7 bases; junction bases outside the gene matches: 9. CDR3 amino acids: CASSQATLTSGRGNEQFF. CDR3 DNA sequence: TGTGCCAGCAGCCAAGCTACGTTGACTAGCGGGAGGGGGAATGAGCAGTTCTTC.

The sample holds many counts of this clonotype. The CDR3 coding sequence is TGCAGTGCTAGAGACGCCCCGGCGGGAGGGTTCACCGGGGAGCTGTTTTTT. Encoded protein: CSARDAPAGGFTGELFF. The V and J genes are TRBV20-1 and TRBJ2-2; 9 nucleotides agree with TRBD2. This CDR3 has 17 amino acids. From germline, CDR1 is DFQATT and CDR2 SNEGSKA (reference sequence). Germline trimming cut 0 bases from V and 4 bases from J; bases unmatched to any gene: 9.

This clonotype has a count of ten or more. This chain joins TRBV20-1 and TRBJ2-1; TRBD2 aligns across 9 bases. V shed 2 bases and J 7 bases; nucleotides not matched to a gene: 9. Germline CDR1 and CDR2: DFQATT and SNEGSKA (reference sequence). This CDR3 contains 15 residues. In DNA, the CDR3 is TGCAGTGCTAGAAAGGCGGGAGGGCCGGTTAATGAGCAGTTCTTC. This sequence encodes CSARKAGGPVNEQFF.

To note about this clonotype: With a much larger clone just one base away, this may be a read error. V and J are TRBV7-6 and TRBJ1-4, with D possibly TRBD1 on 5 matching bases. This CDR3 is built from 15 residues. V lost 8 bases to trimming and J lost 4 bases, with 17 bases between them. Germline-derived CDR1 and CDR2 are SGHVS and FNYEAQ. The CDR3: CASGDPGTDNEKLFF. The CDR3 DNA follows: TGTGCCAGCGGCGACCCCGGGACGGATAATGAAAAACTGTTTTTT.

This clonotype has a count of ten or more. The chain combines TRBV5-1 with TRBJ2-5, with D possibly TRBD2 on 6 matching bases. Germline CDR1 and CDR2: SGHRS and YFSETQ. Trimming cost V 0 bases and J 3 bases, with 9 bases left between them. The CDR3 loop spans 14 amino acids. The CDR3 sequence: CASSLAWGEETQYF. The CDR3 DNA reads TGCGCCAGCAGCTTGGCTTGGGGGGAAGAGACCCAGTACTTC.

CDR3 in DNA: TGTGCCAGCAGTTACCCGGGGACAAGGCGATTCTACGAGCAGTACTTC. This gives the protein CASSYPGTRRFYEQYF. The chain links TRBV6-5 to TRBJ2-7; D possibly corresponds to TRBD1 (6 bases). The length of the CDR3 is 16 residues. Per germline, CDR1 MNHEY and CDR2 SVGAGI. With 2 bases removed from V and 3 bases from J, the gap between germline ends came to 17 bases.

This clonotype was seen at least ten times. The CDR3 is CASSLGQGQETQYF. CDR3 DNA: TGTGCCAGCAGCTTAGGTCAGGGCCAAGAGACCCAGTACTTC. The J gene is TRBJ2-5, the V gene TRBV7-8; possible D gene TRBD1, 5 bases. V lost 1 base, J lost 1 base, and 7 bases lay in between. This CDR3 is 14 amino acids long. The germline V gene has CDR1 SGHVS and CDR2 FQNEAQ.

This clonotype has at least ten counts. CDR3 sequence: CASSAVRGTSPSYEQYF. In DNA, the CDR3 is TGTGCCAGCAGTGCAGTACGGGGGACTAGTCCTTCCTACGAGCAGTACTTC. The chain couples TRBV2 to TRBJ2-7; 8 nucleotides align to TRBD2. Germline assignment: CDR1 SNHLY and CDR2 FYNNEI. The CDR3 is made up of 17 amino acids. V gave up 4 bases and J gave up 1 base; unmatched junction bases: 12.

This clonotype was picked up many times. The V gene is TRBV5-5, the J gene TRBJ2-5, with 8 bases fitting TRBD2. The CDR3 covers 15 residues. With 1 base clipped from V and 7 bases from J, the junction kept 9 bases outside the gene matches. The germline V gene has CDR1 SGHKS and CDR2 YYEKEE (reference sequence). The CDR3 nucleotides are TGTGCCAGCAGCTTGTCAACTAGCGGTGGAGGGACCCAGTACTTC. This sequence encodes CASSLSTSGGGTQYF.

This clonotype was observed at least ten times. The V call is TRBV7-9, the J call TRBJ1-2; D gene uncertain. V dropped 2 bases and J dropped 7 bases, with 8 bases sitting between them. Germline V gene sequence: CDR1 SEHNR, CDR2 FQNEAQ (reference sequence). The CDR3 has 12 residues. CDR3 in amino acids: CASSLSGRGYTF. The CDR3 DNA follows: TGTGCCAGCAGCTTAAGTGGACGTGGCTACACCTTC.